Listed here is a single T cell receptor beta chain. It lacks a known antigen. The source of the sample is a study of cytomegalovirus exposure and HLA in healthy donors (dated by TCRdb to 2016 to 2017). Context from the whole study: An earlier analysis of fewer than 750 of the donors reported under 300 Gb of sequence data and 90 million to 120 million unique TCR beta sequences obtained from around 180 million T cells. Around 300 gigabases of sequencing data and tens of millions of unique TCR sequences were included in an early release covering under 650 HLA-typed donors. Of the 350 to 450 genotyped donors, approximately 83% fell in the genetic ancestry cluster associated with self-reported Caucasian donors. The study aimed to test whether cataloging public T cell receptors could reveal signatures of past pathogen exposure. Using immunosequencing, the study profiled T cell repertoires from some 670 subjects and related those repertoires to cytomegalovirus serostatus. Along with the approximately 700-subject first cohort, a separate validation cohort of more than 90 different subjects was used. To predict cytomegalovirus infection status, the study brought together high-throughput TCR immunosequencing, statistical association of individual TCRs with disease status, and machine learning. To study patterns of TCR occurrence, a later analysis re-analyzed previously published TCR beta repertoires from just over 650 donors and added high-resolution HLA genotyping. In the later analysis, no new phenotypic data were used to find candidate immune exposures; instead, reliance was placed on TCR beta sequences and their occurrence across donors. In an earlier analysis of 550 to 700 of the donors, high-throughput TCR beta sequencing was used to judge whether each TCR beta V gene segment behaved as functional or pseudogenic. Donor age, sex, ethnicity and CMV serostatus were collected together with the repertoire data. A later genetic analysis took genome-wide SNP genotypes for about 65% of the 666 donors and used that subset as a discovery cohort. Every repertoire in the discovery cohort had been generated on one and the same sequencing platform. Both class I and class II loci were covered by HLA typing, at four-digit resolution. Typing coverage differed by locus: A, B, C, DRB1 and DQB1 were typed in roughly 629-630 donors, DQA1 in approximately 520, DPA1 in 606, and DPB1 in 450 to 490. A handful of DR-DQ haplotypes were handled as single units for association and clustering because linkage in the cohort was strong. On average, roughly 250,000 unique TCR beta nucleotide sequences were sequenced per donor among 398 genotyped donors of the cohort, with roughly 18% of those sequences being non-productive. What the research found in general, with its limitations: In a later analysis, most CMV-associated TCR beta chains were found to appear HLA-restricted, with HLA associations seemingly driven largely by CMV exposure. A later analysis found that HLA-associated TCR beta chains were more clonally expanded and had lower generation probabilities than equally common non-associated chains. HLA typing was unavailable for some donors at each locus, so association tests used only the typed subset. A further reported finding was that TCR beta sequences accurately predicted the HLA-A and HLA-B alleles for most subjects in the first cohort. For the cohort, immune exposure information was limited to CMV serostatus. Because the 87-base-pair reads could not distinguish some IMGT-functional V segments, including TRBV6-2 and TRBV6-3, those segments were excluded. According to a later genetic analysis, donors in an Asian-associated ancestry cluster had fewer N-insertions in productive TCRs than the roughly 670-donor mean. Strong co-occurrence of HLA alleles, especially DR and DQ, made assigning TCR associations to individual alleles difficult. In both the original and validation cohorts, the classifier was reported to diagnose cytomegalovirus status with high specificity and sensitivity. A few of the identified cytomegalovirus-associated TCR beta chains were confirmed in vitro to be specific for cytomegalovirus antigens. An association between a missense DCLRE1C variant and V-gene and J-gene trimming of TCR beta chains was found in a later genetic analysis and replicated in an independent cohort. Presence/absence analyses assumed roughly uniform sequencing depth across donors, an assumption that may not hold. Most TCR sequences were observed very rarely across donors, whereas some public TCRs were present in many individuals. A later analysis associated 17,000 or so TCR beta sequences with specific HLA alleles at a false discovery rate of 0.05. The authors suggested that the approach could potentially be generalized to other disease states and immunological phenotypes. A total of 164 TCR beta chains were listed by the study as associated with cytomegalovirus. This cohort had only TCR beta chains sequenced, and the lack of alpha or paired-chain data limited which features could be detected. In a later analysis, the rate of TCR association differed among HLA loci, with DRB1 alleles having the most associated TCRs and HLA-C alleles having the fewest. A group of highly shared sequence variants was considered likely to be a technical artifact of the sequencing pipeline. Linkage disequilibrium might explain the correlated functional status among segregating V segments, but an unknown experimental factor could not be excluded. According to a later analysis, parvovirus B19, influenza, CMV and Epstein-Barr virus appeared linked to several top co-occurrence clusters. Over 15 rarely observed V segments, including chromosome 9 orphons, were excluded from the earlier analysis of some 590 of the donors because counts were too low. In an earlier analysis of a few hundred of the donors, most TCR beta V segments were observed in productive rearrangements about 87% or about 30% of the time, broadly matching IMGT annotations.

In total, roughly 710 healthy bone marrow donors made up the cohort. At the time of sampling, every cohort member was nominally healthy, though immune exposures that went unrecorded were likely present. The donor was CMV seropositive and was included in the group of some 290 seropositive cohort members. Each donor provided a peripheral blood sample, and peripheral blood mononuclear cells were used for TCR beta sequencing. The Qiagen DNeasy Blood Extraction Kit was used to extract genomic DNA from the blood cell samples. The method was the immunoSEQ multiplex PCR assay. For the multiplex PCR, a mixture combining 60 forward primers for TCR Vbeta segments and 13 reverse primers for TCR Jbeta segments was used. A multiplex PCR assay on genomic DNA amplified the CDR3 region of rearranged TCR beta genes. On the Illumina HiSeq System, the amplified TCR beta libraries were sequenced as 87-base-pair reads. Per the original workflow: Across the 666 repertoires, a later analysis counted about 81 million unique TCR beta chains, around 11 million of which were shared by at least two donors. A nearest-neighbor algorithm error-corrected the raw reads and collapsed the reads into unique sequences, merging closely related sequences to remove PCR and sequencing errors. To assign V, D and J gene segments, CDR3 sequences were aligned to IMGT reference sequences. Each retained sequence needed at least a six-nucleotide match to both a V gene segment and a J gene segment. A rearrangement was called productive if the CDR3 had no stop codons and remained in frame with V and J, and every other rearrangement was called non-productive. Following IMGT convention, CDR3 was defined as the stretch from the second conserved V-encoded cysteine up to the conserved J-encoded phenylalanine. The earlier analysis of a few hundred of the donors excluded sequences that lacked an unambiguous match to a single V gene segment. An earlier analysis of some 500 of the donors classified V segments as functional when productive rearrangements were above 56.7% and as segregating when the standard deviation between donors was above 5%. A statistical classification framework was built for diagnosing cytomegalovirus status from the catalog of TCR beta chain sequences. In a later analysis, TCR nucleotide sequences were compared against IMGT/GENE-DB human TR gene sequences so that V and J genes could be assigned. A later analysis assigned CDR3 sequences and most-parsimonious VDJ recombination scenarios with the TCRdist pipeline. In a later analysis, every TCR beta chain was defined by the combination of its CDR3 amino acid sequence and its V-gene family, and reads without a unique V-gene family were dropped. In a later analysis, several hundred highly shared, low-generation-probability nucleotide sequences were removed to address suspected cross-contamination and a sequencing artifact. For each public chain, a later analysis derived a clonal expansion index from normalized ranks of inferred template counts within each repertoire. Generation probabilities in a later analysis came from a VDJ recombination model fitted to out-of-frame rearrangements, and those results were checked against IGoR. In a later analysis, hypergeometric tests were used to score TCR-TCR, TCR-HLA and TCR-CMV co-occurrence, with a repertoire-size bias correction applied to TCR pairs. A later analysis estimated false discovery rates by permuting HLA or CMV assignments 20 times. A later analysis grouped co-occurring TCRs with DBSCAN, adding TCRdist sequence similarity when clustering within HLA-allele-positive subsets. Repertoires with fewer than 30,000 or more than 120,000 public chains were left out of co-occurrence clustering, as were roughly five repertoires with anomalous nucleotide sharing. In TCRdb, the immuneACCESS table is reduced to in-frame sequences with V and J assigned. These tables do not hold every clone; where another copy was compared, an unresolved V gene accounts for under half, and the others remain unexplained. The DNA gave D and trimming, while V, J and clone size come from that table. The sample's table covers some 200,000 clones. The ten most abundant clones make up roughly 1.2% of the sample.

Here V drops 1 base and J drops 2 bases, and the junction holds 8 bases not matched to any gene. Its CDR3 holds 18 amino acids, cysteine through phenylalanine. The CDR3 DNA has 54 bases and is translated from base 1. As encoded in the germline V gene (reference sequence), CDR1 is WNHNN while CDR2 is SYGVQD. Source material: PBMCs. The chain uses TRBV10-1 and TRBJ2-3, with 11 junctional bases fitting TRBD2. The clonotype was recovered from a girl aged 2 to 9 in good health and CMV-seropositive. The CDR3 corresponds to CASSELISGRANTDTQYF. Here is the DNA: TGCGCCAGCAGTGAGTTAATTAGCGGGAGGGCCAACACAGATACGCAGTATTTT.